These 25 T cell receptor beta chains came from one sample sequenced in a study of shared clonotypes between healthy human individuals. Produced via immunoSEQ multiplex PCR; TCRdb's table is partial and in-frame only. Seen here are 450,000 to 700,000 clones, around 95% observed once, and the top ten hold 0.085% to 0.11%. Terminally differentiated effector memory CD45RA+ cells were left out of the naive CD8 fraction, which was CD45RO-negative and positively selected for CCR7. The sequenced sample consisted of naive CD8+ T cells sorted from blood. These TCRs come from a woman aged 25 to 39 in good health.

The J gene is TRBJ2-1, the V gene TRBV29-1, with D tentatively TRBD2 (5 bases). The CDR3 sequence is 13 residues long. Trimming took off 4 bases at V and 7 bases at J, with 14 bases between the two ends. CDR1 and CDR2 (germline): SQVTM, ANQGSEA. CDR3 DNA: TGCAGCGTTGTTAGAATAGCGAGGAATGAGCAGTTCTTC. Its protein is CSVVRIARNEQFF.

This chain uses TRBV7-9 with TRBJ2-2, with 7 positions matching TRBD2. J lost 4 bases, V lost 5 bases, and 16 bases had no gene match. CDR3 length: 18 amino acids. Looked up from germline, CDR1 is SEHNR and CDR2 is FQNEAQ (reference sequence). The CDR3 loop is CASSPNTLAEKVTGELFF. The CDR3 DNA is TGTGCCAGCAGCCCAAATACCCTAGCGGAGAAGGTCACCGGGGAGCTGTTTTTT.

The chain employs TRBV6-6 and TRBJ2-1, with TRBD1 matching 8 bases. Germline lookup yields CDR1 MNHNY and CDR2 SVGAGI (reference sequence). The CDR3 is 14 amino acids. V lost 8 bases to trimming and J lost 9 bases; unmatched junction nucleotides: 12. The chain's CDR3 is CASYLGTGYGEQFF. CDR3 bases: TGTGCCAGCTACCTCGGGACAGGTTATGGTGAGCAGTTCTTC.

The V call is TRBV28, the J call TRBJ2-1, with 9 bases aligning to TRBD2. This CDR3 comprises 16 residues. J was trimmed by 4 bases and V by 5 bases; bases with no gene match: 9. CDR1 and CDR2 from the germline V gene are MDHEN and SYDVKM. This CDR3 reads CASSVTLAGRYNEQFF. The CDR3 coding sequence is TGTGCCAGCAGTGTGACACTAGCGGGCCGGTACAATGAGCAGTTCTTC.

CDR3 region: CASSLWAGLNTDTQYF. CDR3 sequence (DNA): TGTGCCAGCAGTTTATGGGCGGGACTCAACACAGATACGCAGTATTTT. The chain employs TRBV28 and TRBJ2-3; D is possibly TRBD2 (6 bases). This CDR3 comprises 16 residues. V was shortened by 0 bases and J by 2 bases, with 12 bases between the two germline ends. CDR1 and CDR2 (germline): MDHEN, SYDVKM.

The chain carries TRBV27 and TRBJ2-7, with D perhaps given as TRBD1 or TRBD2 (6 bases each). The V gene lost 5 bases and the J gene lost 5 bases, with 16 bases spanning the gap. Germline V lookup: CDR1 MNHEY, CDR2 SMNVEV (reference sequence). The CDR3 totals 14 residues. The CDR3 DNA follows: TGTGCCAGCAGTCCTTCGGGGGCCTGGGACGAGCAGTACTTC. Protein sequence: CASSPSGAWDEQYF.

The chain couples TRBV5-6 to TRBJ2-7, with 9 bases identical to TRBD1. The germline V gene has CDR1 SGHDT and CDR2 YYEEEE. The J segment lost 6 bases and the V segment lost 0 bases, leaving 13 bases of the junction unmatched. This CDR3 has 17 residues. The CDR3, as DNA: TGTGCCAGCAGCTTGGAAAGTGGGACAGGGCCGGGGCGCGAGCAGTACTTC. This codes for CASSLESGTGPGREQYF.

The rearrangement joins TRBV6-1 to TRBJ1-1; D is perhaps TRBD1 (5 bases). The germline V and J ends were trimmed by 1 base and 2 bases, with 11 bases remaining between them. Germline V gene sequence: CDR1 MNHNS, CDR2 SASEGT. CDR3 size: 15 residues. CDR3 sequence (DNA): TGTGCCAGCAGTGAAGTCATGGGGGTAAACACTGAAGCTTTCTTT. Amino acid sequence: CASSEVMGVNTEAFF.

V is TRBV1 and J is TRBJ2-1; TRBD2, the D gene given by the table, was not confirmed from the DNA. TRBV1 represents a pseudogene. The CDR3 contains 16 residues. As DNA, the CDR3 is TGCACCAGCAGCCAAGATCGACGAGCGGGAGCAGGTGAGCAGTTCTTC. Translating gives CTSSQDRRAGAGEQFF.

In this sample, this clone turned up once. The chain carries TRBV7-9 and TRBJ1-1; a weak D match, TRBD1 (6 bases). The ends were cut back, 1 base at V and 5 bases at J, with 11 bases in the middle. The CDR3 contains 14 residues. The V gene's germline CDR1 is SEHNR and CDR2 FQNEAQ (reference sequence). CDR3 residues: CASSLGGAGTEAFF. CDR3 DNA sequence: TGTGCCAGCAGCTTAGGGGGGGCTGGAACTGAAGCTTTCTTT. Complete variable domain (other parts from reference TRBV7-9 and TRBJ1-1): DTGVSQNPRHKITKRGQNVTFRCDPISEHNRLYWYRQTLGQGPEFLTYFQNEAQLEKSRLLSDRFSAERPKGSFSTLEIQRTEQGDSAMYLCASSLGGAGTEAFFGQGTRLTVV.

The chain recombines TRBV13 with TRBJ2-7; D might be TRBD2 (5 bases). There are 16 residues in the CDR3. The germline V and J ends were trimmed by 4 bases and 1 base, with 17 bases remaining between them. Germline V lookup: CDR1 PRHDT, CDR2 FYEKMQ (reference sequence). The CDR3 DNA sequence: TGTGCCAGCAGCTCTACTGCTGTGGGAGTATCCTACGAGCAGTACTTC. Translated: CASSSTAVGVSYEQYF.

V and J are TRBV6-5 and TRBJ2-1; tentative D call: TRBD1 (6 bases). V dropped 4 bases and J dropped 4 bases, with 11 bases sitting between them. This CDR3 comprises 14 residues. Per germline, CDR1 MNHEY and CDR2 SVGAGI. CDR3 residues: CASSSRGPYNEQFF. CDR3 DNA sequence: TGTGCCAGCAGTTCCAGGGGACCATACAATGAGCAGTTCTTC.

The gene calls are TRBV13 and TRBJ1-1, with D perhaps TRBD1 (5 bases). The CDR3 spans 15 residues. Germline assignment: CDR1 PRHDT and CDR2 FYEKMQ (reference sequence). Trimming removed 1 base from V and 0 bases from J, with 9 bases in between. CDR3 region: CASSLAIRVNTEAFF. In DNA, the CDR3 is TGTGCCAGCAGCTTAGCCATCAGGGTGAACACTGAAGCTTTCTTT.

This chain joins TRBV5-4 and TRBJ1-3, with D possibly being TRBD1 (5 bases). The V end was cut by 3 bases, the J end by 0 bases, with 10 bases between. The germline gives CDR1 SGHNT, CDR2 YYREEE (reference sequence). This CDR3 spans 15 amino acids. The CDR3 region has the DNA TGTGCCAGCAGCTGGGGGACGGCCTCTGGAAACACCATATATTTT. The encoded protein is CASSWGTASGNTIYF.

The chain combines TRBV30 with TRBJ1-1; perhaps TRBD1 as D (5 bases). The CDR3 is 15 amino acids. Germline values: CDR1 GTSNPN, CDR2 SVGIG (reference sequence). V gave up 0 bases and J gave up 1 base, with 12 bases separating them. The CDR3 is CAWSVGLGANTEAFF. The CDR3 DNA reads as TGTGCCTGGAGTGTAGGGCTAGGGGCGAACACTGAAGCTTTCTTT.

V is TRBV7-6 and J is TRBJ2-1, with 12 bases that match TRBD2. V shed 1 base and J 8 bases; nucleotides not matched to a gene: 3. Germline CDR1 is SGHVS and CDR2 is FNYEAQ. CDR3 size: 15 residues. In DNA form, the CDR3 reads TGTGCCAGCAGCTTAGGGACTAGCGGGACGTATGAGCAGTTCTTC. Translated, it gives CASSLGTSGTYEQFF. Complete variable domain (other parts from reference TRBV7-6 and TRBJ2-1): GAGVSQSPRYKVTKRGQDVALRCDPISGHVSLYWYRQALGQGPEFLTYFNYEAQQDKSGLPNDRFSAERPEGSISTLTIQRTEQRDSAMYRCASSLGTSGTYEQFFGPGTRLTVL.

V gene TRBV7-9 combines with J gene TRBJ2-1; a possible D gene is TRBD2 (6 bases). CDR1 is SEHNR and CDR2 is FQNEAQ in the germline V gene (reference sequence). V lost 4 bases, J lost 4 bases, and 17 bases lay in between. The CDR3 sequence is 16 residues long. CDR3 bases: TGTGCCAGCAGCTCCGGTTCGGGAGTTAGGTACAATGAGCAGTTCTTC. Translating gives CASSSGSGVRYNEQFF.

The table lists this clone with a count of one. The gene calls are TRBV28 and TRBJ1-5; 9 bases agree with TRBD1. After removal of 1 base from V and 4 bases from J, the junction contained 2 bases not matched to a gene. The germline V gene encodes CDR1 MDHEN and CDR2 SYDVKM. This CDR3 is built from 15 residues. Written as DNA, the CDR3 is TGTGCCAGCAGTTTATTGGGACAGGGAAATCAGCCCCAGCATTTT. Encoded protein: CASSLLGQGNQPQHF.

This chain uses TRBV6-5 with TRBJ1-2; 12 bases match TRBD1. Trimming at V came to 6 bases and at J to 8 bases, leaving 10 bases not matched to a gene. The CDR3 has 15 residues. Germline V gene lookup returns CDR1 MNHEY and CDR2 SVGAGI. CDR3: CASSPHTGTGGGYTF. The CDR3 coding sequence is TGTGCCAGCAGCCCCCACACCGGGACAGGGGGCGGCTACACCTTC.

The count of this clone is one. The V call is TRBV19, the J call TRBJ2-7; D might be TRBD1 (6 bases). Trimming stripped 3 bases from V and 7 bases from J, with 19 bases between. This CDR3 contains 15 residues. CDR1 is LNHDA, CDR2 SQIVND, per germline (reference sequence). Here the CDR3 reads CASSIGTSSKWEQYF. The CDR3 coding sequence is TGTGCCAGTAGTATTGGGACATCCTCAAAGTGGGAGCAGTACTTC.

This chain joins TRBV27 and TRBJ2-1; possibly TRBD2 for D (5 bases). CDR1 and CDR2 (germline): MNHEY, SMNVEV (reference sequence). This CDR3 region has 12 residues. V lost 9 bases and J 6 bases, leaving 12 bases between the germline ends. The DNA for the CDR3 is TGTGCCAGTGGGCGGGTCCCCAATGAGCAGTTCTTC. It codes for CASGRVPNEQFF.

The chain recombines TRBV27 with TRBJ1-2, with 10 bases matching TRBD1. Trimming at V came to 3 bases and at J to 7 bases, leaving 8 bases not matched to a gene. The CDR3 totals 15 residues. The germline V gene encodes CDR1 MNHEY and CDR2 SMNVEV (reference sequence). CDR3 sequence: CASSFIGQGDSGYTF. Written as DNA, the CDR3 is TGTGCCAGCAGTTTTATCGGACAGGGGGACTCTGGCTACACCTTC.

Here the CDR3 reads CASSSRDRDLNTEAFF. The DNA of the CDR3 is TGTGCCAGCAGCTCCCGGGACAGGGACCTGAACACTGAAGCTTTCTTT. This chain joins TRBV5-4 and TRBJ1-1; 9 bases agree with TRBD1. The germline gives CDR1 SGHNT, CDR2 YYREEE (reference sequence). This CDR3 region has 16 residues. The ends lost 3 bases at V and 0 bases at J; junction bases unmatched: 6.

The gene calls are TRBV2 and TRBJ2-5, with D possibly matching TRBD1 (5 bases). V lost 3 bases and J 1 base, leaving 12 bases between the germline ends. The germline CDR1 and CDR2 sequences are SNHLY and FYNNEI. The CDR3 is made up of 15 amino acids. CDR3 sequence (DNA): TGTGCCAGCAGTGACTTTGCGGACATCCAAGAGACCCAGTACTTC. Its translation is CASSDFADIQETQYF.

V gene TRBV27 combines with J gene TRBJ2-1, with a tentative D call TRBD2 (5 bases). V dropped 9 bases and J dropped 9 bases, with 30 bases sitting between them. This CDR3 has 17 amino acids. Germline loops: CDR1 MNHEY, CDR2 SMNVEV (reference sequence). The CDR3 DNA reads as TGTGCCAGTTCCCCCGGGGAAGCGACTTTTCCCCCCCGTGAGCAGTTCTTC. The encoded protein is CASSPGEATFPPREQFF.